This TCR beta chain stems from a study of blood T cell repertoires in COVID-19 (dated by TCRdb to the early 2020s). Broadly, across the study: Samples from collaborators originated in the United States, Italy and Spain and spanned both the acute and convalescent phases of COVID-19. The repertoires were released in a freely available public database intended as a resource for research on the immune response to SARS-CoV-2. HLA class I and class II types, where available, came from metadata supplied by the sample provider rather than from assay-based typing. The dataset comprised deeply sampled blood TCRbeta repertoires from subjects exposed to, actively infected with, or recovered from COVID-19. Nearly every sample came with metadata listing a de-identified subject ID, COVID-19 status, age in years and sex. The prospective study material was composed of cDNA or gDNA derived from T cells, B-cell-depleted T cells, or PBMCs. Samples came from the ongoing ImmuneRACE study (first 160 participants) plus 1,254 subjects from 6 global collaborators.

TCRbeta CDR3 regions were amplified from genomic DNA using the immunoSEQ Assay, a bias-controlled multiplex PCR. The source study handled its data this way. The number of nucleated cells in each sample was estimated by amplification of reference gene primers within the assay. Sequence reads were collapsed and filtered to measure the absolute abundance of every unique TCRbeta CDR3 rearrangement. For each sample, productive Simpson clonality was calculated by taking the square root of Simpson's diversity index across productive rearrangements. Sourced from immuneACCESS, this table was stored by TCRdb with only in-frame sequences that have V and J called. A share of the clones is absent; for the studies checked, an unresolved V gene accounts for under half, and the remainder has no known explanation. The V and J calls and clone size are taken from that table; D and trimming were inferred from the DNA. The sample contains approximately 290,000 clones, 75% to 90% of them found a single time. About 2% of the sample comes from the top ten.

Whole blood was collected in K2EDTA tubes by collaborating institutions according to the institutions' own protocols. Collaborator samples were shipped for TCRbeta analysis as frozen whole blood, isolated PBMCs, or DNA extracted from either sample type. On this clone itself: Its antigen specificity is not known. Base qualities are missing; no much larger clone stands one base away.

On the study overall, not on this receptor specifically: The amount of clinical and demographic metadata varied by source and participant and was provided uncurated.

V is cut by 4 bases and J by 4 bases, and the space between the germline ends is 16 bases. The germline V gene specifies MNHEY as CDR1 and SVGAGI as CDR2. The CDR3 covers 15 residues, taking in both the cysteine and the phenylalanine. CDR3 DNA is the only sequence kept; it has 45 bases, read in frame from the first base. The sequence was obtained from a man between 18 and 35 years old with active or convalescent COVID-19. The chain was built from TRBV6-5 and TRBJ1-1; TRBD1 could be the D gene, as 6 bases match. Sequences were obtained from peripheral blood. The sequenced DNA: TGTGCCAGCAGTTTTAGACAGGAAGGCGTCACTGAAGCTTTCTTT. It translates as CASSFRQEGVTEAFF.